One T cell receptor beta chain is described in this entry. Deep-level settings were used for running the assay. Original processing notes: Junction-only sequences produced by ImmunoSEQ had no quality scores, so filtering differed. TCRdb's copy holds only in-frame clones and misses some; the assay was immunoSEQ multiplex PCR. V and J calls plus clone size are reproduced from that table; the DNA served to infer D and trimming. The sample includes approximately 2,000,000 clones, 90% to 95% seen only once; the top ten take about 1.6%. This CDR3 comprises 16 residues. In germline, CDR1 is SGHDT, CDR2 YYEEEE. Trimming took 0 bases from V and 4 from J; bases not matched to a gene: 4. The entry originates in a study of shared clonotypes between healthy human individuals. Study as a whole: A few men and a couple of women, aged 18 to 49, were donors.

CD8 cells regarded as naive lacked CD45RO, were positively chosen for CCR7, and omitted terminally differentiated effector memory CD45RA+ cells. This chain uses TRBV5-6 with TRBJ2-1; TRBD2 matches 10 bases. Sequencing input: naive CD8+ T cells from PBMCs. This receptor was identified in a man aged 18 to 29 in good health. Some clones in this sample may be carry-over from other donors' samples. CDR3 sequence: CASSLALAGVYNEQFF. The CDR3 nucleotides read TGTGCCAGCAGCTTGGCCCTAGCGGGAGTTTACAATGAGCAGTTCTTC.